This note documents a single T cell receptor beta chain sequence. Its antigen is not yet known. Per-nucleotide qualities are absent, and no much larger clonotype sits a single base away. The immunoSEQ Assay, a bias-controlled multiplex PCR, was used to amplify TCRbeta CDR3 regions from genomic DNA. Turning to the authors' computational methods: The number of nucleated cells in each sample was estimated from the amplification of reference gene primers within the assay. To quantify the absolute abundance of each unique TCRbeta CDR3 rearrangement, sequence reads were collapsed and filtered. For each sample, productive Simpson clonality was calculated as the square root of Simpson's diversity index over productive rearrangements. TCRdb mirrors the immuneACCESS table, restricted to in-frame sequences. Some clones are absent from its copies; in checked studies, under half trace to an unresolved V gene, and the reason for the others is unknown. The V and J calls and clone size come from that table; D and trimming were worked out from the DNA. The sample yields 60,000 to 90,000 clones; around 74% were counted once. The top ten clonotypes cover 2.5% to 3% of the sample.

Each collaborating institution followed its own protocols to collect whole blood in K2EDTA tubes. Collaborator samples were shipped for TCRbeta analysis as frozen whole blood, isolated PBMCs, or DNA extracted from either sample type. This sample is part of a study of blood T cell repertoires in COVID-19 (dated by TCRdb to 2020 to 2022). General notes on the study: Samples covering the acute and convalescent phases of COVID-19 were provided by collaborators in the United States, Italy and Spain. The material from the prospective study consisted of cDNA or gDNA derived from T cells, B-cell-depleted T cells, or PBMCs. Subjects who had been exposed to COVID-19, were actively infected with it, or had recovered from it provided the deeply sampled blood TCRbeta repertoires that made up the dataset. The repertoires were released in a freely available public database meant as a resource for research on the immune response to SARS-CoV-2. Samples were obtained from the ongoing ImmuneRACE study (first 160 participants) and from 1,200 or so subjects provided by 6 global collaborators. Sample metadata almost always included a de-identified subject ID, COVID-19 status, age in years and sex. Where available, HLA class I and class II types were taken from metadata supplied by the sample provider and were not determined by assay-based typing.

Broad study findings and their caveats: Clinical and demographic metadata were provided uncurated, with the amount varying by source and participant.

Looking up the germline V gene yields CDR1 LGHNA and CDR2 YNFKEQ. V and J lose 4 bases and 0 bases, and a span of 7 bases separates them. The CDR3 goes from the cysteine to the phenylalanine over 14 residues. The sequence is cut down to CDR3 DNA, 42 bases in frame from base 1. This sequence was found in a human donor with acute or convalescent COVID-19. The donor label of this sample is uncertain. The receptor chain draws on TRBV4-2 and TRBJ1-5; perhaps TRBD1 is the D gene, with 5 bases matching. Sequencing input: peripheral blood. Read as DNA, the sequence is TGTGCCAGCAGCCCGGGGGGTAGCAATCAGCCCCAGCATTTT. This sequence encodes CASSPGGSNQPQHF.